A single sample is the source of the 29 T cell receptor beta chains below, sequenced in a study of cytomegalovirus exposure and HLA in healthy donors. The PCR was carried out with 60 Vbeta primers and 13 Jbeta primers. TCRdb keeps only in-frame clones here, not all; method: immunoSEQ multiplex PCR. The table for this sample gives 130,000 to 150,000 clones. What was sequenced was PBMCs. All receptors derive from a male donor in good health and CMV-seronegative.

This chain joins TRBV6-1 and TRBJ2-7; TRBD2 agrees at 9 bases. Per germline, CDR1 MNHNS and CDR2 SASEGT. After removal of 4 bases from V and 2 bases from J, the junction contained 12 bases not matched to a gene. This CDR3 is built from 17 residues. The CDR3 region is CASSVRTSEAKPYEQYF. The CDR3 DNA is TGTGCCAGCAGTGTCCGGACTAGCGAGGCTAAGCCCTACGAGCAGTACTTC.

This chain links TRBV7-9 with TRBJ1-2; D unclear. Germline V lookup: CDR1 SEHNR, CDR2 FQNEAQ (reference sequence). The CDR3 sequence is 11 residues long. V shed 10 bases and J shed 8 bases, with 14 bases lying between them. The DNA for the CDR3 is TGTGCCACTCTATTAACGGGGGGCTACACCTTC. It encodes CATLLTGGYTF.

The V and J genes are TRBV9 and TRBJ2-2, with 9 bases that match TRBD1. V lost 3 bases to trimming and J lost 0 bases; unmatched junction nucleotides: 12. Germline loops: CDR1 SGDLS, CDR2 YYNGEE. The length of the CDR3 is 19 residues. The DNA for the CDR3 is TGTGCCAGCAGCGCCGGTTTCGGGACAGGGCAACCGAACACCGGGGAGCTGTTTTTT. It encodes CASSAGFGTGQPNTGELFF.

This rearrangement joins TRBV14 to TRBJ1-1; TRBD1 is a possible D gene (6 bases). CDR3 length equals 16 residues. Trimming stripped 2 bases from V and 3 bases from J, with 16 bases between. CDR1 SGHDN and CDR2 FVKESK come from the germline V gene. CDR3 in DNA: TGTGCCAGCAGCCAATCGCAGCGGGGGCAGGACACTGAAGCTTTCTTT. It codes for CASSQSQRGQDTEAFF.

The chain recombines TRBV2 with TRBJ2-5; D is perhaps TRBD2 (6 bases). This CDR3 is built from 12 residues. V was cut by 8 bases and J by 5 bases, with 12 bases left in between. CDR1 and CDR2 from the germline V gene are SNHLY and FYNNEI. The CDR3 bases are TGTGCCAGCCGCGGAGGAGGGGAGACCCAGTACTTC. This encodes CASRGGGETQYF.

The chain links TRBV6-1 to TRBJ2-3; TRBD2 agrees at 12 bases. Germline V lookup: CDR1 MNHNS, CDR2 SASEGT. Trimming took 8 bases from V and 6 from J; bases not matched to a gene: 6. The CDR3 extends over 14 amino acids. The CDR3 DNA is TGTGCCAGCGGTCTAGCGGGAGGGCCGGATACGCAGTATTTT. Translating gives CASGLAGGPDTQYF.

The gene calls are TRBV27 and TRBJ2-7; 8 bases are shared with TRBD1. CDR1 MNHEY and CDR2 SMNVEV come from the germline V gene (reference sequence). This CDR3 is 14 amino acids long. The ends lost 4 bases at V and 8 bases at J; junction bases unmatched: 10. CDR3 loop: CASSSGGEASQQYF. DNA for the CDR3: TGTGCCAGCAGTTCAGGGGGCGAGGCGTCCCAGCAGTACTTC.

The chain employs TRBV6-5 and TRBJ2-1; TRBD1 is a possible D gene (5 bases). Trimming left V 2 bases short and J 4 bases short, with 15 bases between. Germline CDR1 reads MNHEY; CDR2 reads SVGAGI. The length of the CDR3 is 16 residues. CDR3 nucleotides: TGTGCCAGCAGTTACGAACAGGTCCCCTTTTACAATGAGCAGTTCTTC. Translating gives CASSYEQVPFYNEQFF.

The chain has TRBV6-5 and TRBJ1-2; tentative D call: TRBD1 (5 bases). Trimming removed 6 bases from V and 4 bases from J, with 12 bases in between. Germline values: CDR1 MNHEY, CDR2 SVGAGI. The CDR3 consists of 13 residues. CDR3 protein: CASSFGGRYGYTF. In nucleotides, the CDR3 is TGTGCCAGCAGCTTCGGGGGACGCTATGGCTACACCTTC.

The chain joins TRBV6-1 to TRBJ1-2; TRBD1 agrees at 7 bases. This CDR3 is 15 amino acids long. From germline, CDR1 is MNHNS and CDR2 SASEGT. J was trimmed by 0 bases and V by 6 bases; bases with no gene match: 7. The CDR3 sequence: CASSMDRTSNYGYTF. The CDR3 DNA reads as TGTGCCAGCAGCATGGACAGGACTTCTAACTATGGCTACACCTTC.

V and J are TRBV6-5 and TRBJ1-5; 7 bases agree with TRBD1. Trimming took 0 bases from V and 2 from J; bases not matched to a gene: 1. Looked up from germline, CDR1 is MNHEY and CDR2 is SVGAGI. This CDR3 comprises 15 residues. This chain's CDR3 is CASSYSGQRNQPQHF. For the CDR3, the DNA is TGTGCCAGCAGTTACTCGGGACAGCGCAATCAGCCCCAGCATTTT.

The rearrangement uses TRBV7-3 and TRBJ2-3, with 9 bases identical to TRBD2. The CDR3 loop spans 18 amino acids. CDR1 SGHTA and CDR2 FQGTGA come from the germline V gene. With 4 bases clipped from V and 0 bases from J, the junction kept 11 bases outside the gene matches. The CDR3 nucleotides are TGTGCCAGCAGCTCCCAGGGACTAGCTGACGCTAGCACAGATACGCAGTATTTT. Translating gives CASSSQGLADASTDTQYF.

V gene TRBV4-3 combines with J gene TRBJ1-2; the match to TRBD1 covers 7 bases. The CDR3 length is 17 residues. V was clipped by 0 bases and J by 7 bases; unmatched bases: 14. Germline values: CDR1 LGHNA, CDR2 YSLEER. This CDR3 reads CASSQDRALTGKSGYTF. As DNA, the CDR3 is TGCGCCAGCAGCCAAGACCGGGCCTTGACAGGGAAGAGTGGCTACACCTTC.

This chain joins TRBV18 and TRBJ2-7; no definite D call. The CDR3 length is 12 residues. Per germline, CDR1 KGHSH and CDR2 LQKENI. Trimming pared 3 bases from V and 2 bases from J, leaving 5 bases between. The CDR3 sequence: CASSPAAYEQYF. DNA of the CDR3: TGTGCCAGCTCACCCGCGGCCTACGAGCAGTACTTC.

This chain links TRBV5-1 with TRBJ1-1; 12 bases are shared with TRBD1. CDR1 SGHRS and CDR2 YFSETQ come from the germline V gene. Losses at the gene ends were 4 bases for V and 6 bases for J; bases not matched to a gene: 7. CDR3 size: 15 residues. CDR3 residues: CASSQGQGAIAEAFF. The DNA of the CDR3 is TGCGCCAGCAGCCAGGGACAGGGGGCAATCGCTGAAGCTTTCTTT.

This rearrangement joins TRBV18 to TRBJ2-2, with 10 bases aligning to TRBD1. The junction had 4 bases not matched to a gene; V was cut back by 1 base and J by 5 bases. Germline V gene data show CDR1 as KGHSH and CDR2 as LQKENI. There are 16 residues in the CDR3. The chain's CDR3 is CASSPLTGGETGELFF. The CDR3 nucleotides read TGTGCCAGCTCACCACTGACAGGGGGCGAGACCGGGGAGCTGTTTTTT.

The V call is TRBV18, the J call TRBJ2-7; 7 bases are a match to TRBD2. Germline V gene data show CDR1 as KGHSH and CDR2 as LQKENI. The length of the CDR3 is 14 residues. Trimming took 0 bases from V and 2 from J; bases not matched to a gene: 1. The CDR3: CASSPPGTTYEQYF. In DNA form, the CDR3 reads TGTGCCAGCTCACCACCGGGGACTACCTACGAGCAGTACTTC.

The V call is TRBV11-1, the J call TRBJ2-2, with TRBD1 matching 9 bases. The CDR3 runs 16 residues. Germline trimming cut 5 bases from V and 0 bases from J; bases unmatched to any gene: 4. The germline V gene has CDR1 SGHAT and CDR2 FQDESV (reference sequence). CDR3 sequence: CASSPRDRANTGELFF. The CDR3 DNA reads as TGTGCCAGCAGCCCCCGGGACAGGGCGAACACCGGGGAGCTGTTTTTT.

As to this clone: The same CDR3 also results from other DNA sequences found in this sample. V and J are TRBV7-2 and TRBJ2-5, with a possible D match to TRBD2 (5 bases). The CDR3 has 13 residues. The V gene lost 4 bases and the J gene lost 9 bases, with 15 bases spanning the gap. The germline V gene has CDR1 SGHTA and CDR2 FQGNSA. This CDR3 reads CASSSISTEAQYF. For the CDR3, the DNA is TGTGCCAGCAGCTCCATATCCACGGAGGCCCAGTACTTC.

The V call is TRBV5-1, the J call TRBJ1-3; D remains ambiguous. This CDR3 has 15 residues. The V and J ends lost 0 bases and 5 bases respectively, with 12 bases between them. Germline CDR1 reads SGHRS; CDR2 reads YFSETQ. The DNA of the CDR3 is TGCGCCAGCAGCTTGGATTGGGGAGGGAGAAACACCATATATTTT. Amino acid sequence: CASSLDWGGRNTIYF.

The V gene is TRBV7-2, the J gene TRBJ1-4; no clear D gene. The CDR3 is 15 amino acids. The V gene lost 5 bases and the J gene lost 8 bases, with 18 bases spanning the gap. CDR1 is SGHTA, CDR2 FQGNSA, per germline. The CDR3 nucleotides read TGTGCCAGCAGCGCCCAGTACTCTAGAAGGGAAAAACTGTTTTTT. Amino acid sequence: CASSAQYSRREKLFF.

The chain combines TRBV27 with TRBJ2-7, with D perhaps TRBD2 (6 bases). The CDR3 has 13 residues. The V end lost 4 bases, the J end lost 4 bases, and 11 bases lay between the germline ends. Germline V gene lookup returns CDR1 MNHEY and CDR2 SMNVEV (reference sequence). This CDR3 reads CASSWGRKYEQYF. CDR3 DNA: TGTGCCAGCAGTTGGGGGAGGAAATACGAGCAGTACTTC.

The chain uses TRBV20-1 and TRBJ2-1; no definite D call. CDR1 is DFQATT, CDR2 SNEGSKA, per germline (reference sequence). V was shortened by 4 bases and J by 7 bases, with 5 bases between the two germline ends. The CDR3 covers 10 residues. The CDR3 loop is CSATGNEQFF. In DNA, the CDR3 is TGCAGTGCTACCGGGAATGAGCAGTTCTTC.

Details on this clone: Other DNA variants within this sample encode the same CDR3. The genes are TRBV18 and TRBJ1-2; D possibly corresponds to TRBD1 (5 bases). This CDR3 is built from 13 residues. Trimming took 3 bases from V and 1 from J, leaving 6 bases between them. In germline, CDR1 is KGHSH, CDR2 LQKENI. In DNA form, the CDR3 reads TGTGCCAGCTCACCCGACAGTAACTATGGCTACACCTTC. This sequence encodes CASSPDSNYGYTF.

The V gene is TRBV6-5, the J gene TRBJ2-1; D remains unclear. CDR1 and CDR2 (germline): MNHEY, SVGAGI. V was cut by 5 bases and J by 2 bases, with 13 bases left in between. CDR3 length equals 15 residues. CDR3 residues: CASSRIAVAYNEQFF. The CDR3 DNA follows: TGTGCCAGCAGTCGAATAGCCGTCGCCTACAATGAGCAGTTCTTC.

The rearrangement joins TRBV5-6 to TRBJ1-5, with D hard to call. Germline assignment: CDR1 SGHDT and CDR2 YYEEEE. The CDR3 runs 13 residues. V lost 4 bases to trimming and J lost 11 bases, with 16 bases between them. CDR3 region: CASSLGPPPSQHF. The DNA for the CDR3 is TGTGCCAGCAGCCTGGGTCCTCCCCCGTCCCAGCATTTT. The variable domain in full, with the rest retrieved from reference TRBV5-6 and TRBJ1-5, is DAGVTQSPTHLIKTRGQQVTLRCSPKSGHDTVSWYQQALGQGPQFIFQYYEEEERQRGNFPDRFSGHQFPNYSSELNVNALLLGDSALYLCASSLGPPPSQHFGDGTRLSIL.

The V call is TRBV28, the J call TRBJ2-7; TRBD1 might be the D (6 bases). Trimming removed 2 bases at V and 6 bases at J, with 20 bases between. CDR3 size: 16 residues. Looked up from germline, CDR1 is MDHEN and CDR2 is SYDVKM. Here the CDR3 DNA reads TGTGCCAGCAGTTTACCCCTCCCCACAGGGATAGGCGAGCAGTACTTC. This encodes CASSLPLPTGIGEQYF.

In DNA, the CDR3 is TGCAGCGCCCGGACAGTTTGGACTGAAGCTTTCTTT. This sequence encodes CSARTVWTEAFF. The V gene is TRBV29-1, the J gene TRBJ1-1, with TRBD1 as a possible D gene (6 bases). This CDR3 region has 12 residues. Deletions cut 7 bases from V and 5 bases from J, with 14 bases between. The germline CDR1 and CDR2 sequences are SQVTM and ANQGSEA. Variable domain in full (rest from reference TRBV29-1 and TRBJ1-1): SAVISQKPSRDICQRGTSLTIQCQVDSQVTMMFWYRQQPGQSLTLIATANQGSEATYESGFVIDKFPISRPNLTFSTLTVSNMSPEDSSIYLCSARTVWTEAFFGQGTRLTVV.

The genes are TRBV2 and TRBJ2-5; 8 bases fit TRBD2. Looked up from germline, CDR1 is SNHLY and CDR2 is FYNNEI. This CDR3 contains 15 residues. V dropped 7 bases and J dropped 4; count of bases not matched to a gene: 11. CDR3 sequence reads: CASILYGGGRETQYF. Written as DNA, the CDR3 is TGTGCCAGCATCCTCTACGGGGGGGGAAGAGAGACCCAGTACTTC.